This T cell receptor (beta chain) was obtained from a study of molecular identifiers for immune sequencing clone quantification. The length of the CDR3 is 15 residues. Germline CDR1 is DFQATT and CDR2 is SNEGSKA (reference sequence). One entry per CDR3 protein, called by TCRdb with MiXCR from the PCR reads. This table has 490,000 or so distinct CDR3 sequences, around 25% appearing once. Comments on this clonotype: A much bigger clone sits one base away, suggesting this may be a read error.

The sample consisted of naive CD8+ T cells from blood, with Jurkat cell RNA spiked in. The subset was: FACS-sorted CD8+CD4-CCR7+CD45RA+ naive T cells. This TCR was recovered from a human donor in good health. Some libraries in this study had Jurkat cell RNA spiked in. The gene calls are TRBV20-1 and TRBJ1-4, with D possibly being TRBD1 (5 bases). DNA of the CDR3: TGCAGTGCTACCGTCCAGGGCGCTGTCAATGGAAAACTGTTTTTT. Protein product: CSATVQGAVNGKLFF.